Reported below is one T cell receptor (beta chain). Its target is not known. This sample was taken from a study of cytomegalovirus exposure and HLA in healthy donors. It was with 60 Vbeta and 13 Jbeta primers that the PCR ran. Profiling relied on immunoSEQ multiplex PCR, and the TCRdb table lists in-frame clones only, not all of them. The sample records 150,000 to 180,000 clones, roughly 79% being singletons. CDR1 SGHRS and CDR2 YFSETQ come from the germline V gene. V lost 1 base and J lost 5, with 11 bases in between. The CDR3 contains 14 residues. Findings of the study overall: A later analysis, which compared TCR beta chains of equal frequency, found the HLA-associated ones more clonally expanded. Most TCR beta V segments were productive about 87% or about 30% of the time in an earlier analysis.

The chain is built from TRBV5-1 and TRBJ2-3, with D unclear. The source material was PBMCs. The TCR was taken from a man aged 18 to 35 in good health and CMV-seronegative. The CDR3 protein is CASSLRQERDTQYF. DNA of the CDR3: TGCGCCAGCAGCTTGAGGCAGGAAAGAGATACGCAGTATTTT.